This record covers a single T cell receptor beta chain. This sample was included in a study of T-cell reconstitution after alpha-beta-depleted transplantation in children. Germline loops: CDR1 LNHNV, CDR2 YYDKDF (reference sequence). The trim removed 7 bases at V and 5 bases at J, leaving 13 bases unmatched. This CDR3 is built from 16 residues. Preparing the TCRbeta library involved the use of unique molecular identifiers. TCRdb analysed the PCR reads with MiXCR anew, one entry per CDR3 protein. This table holds almost 500,000 distinct CDR3 sequences, approximately 13% found once. The clonotype originates from a human donor who donated a stem cell graft to a child with combined immunodeficiency. Sequenced material: PBMCs from the stem cell graft donor, taken from the stem cell graft. The V gene is TRBV15, the J gene TRBJ2-5; 10 nucleotides agree with TRBD2. In nucleotides, the CDR3 is TGTGCCACCATCCCTTGGCTAGCGGGAGAGCGGGAGACCCAGTACTTC. It translates to CATIPWLAGERETQYF.